What follows describes a single T cell receptor (beta chain). Its antigen is unidentified. There are 16 residues in the CDR3. V lost 6 bases to trimming and J lost 1 base; unmatched junction nucleotides: 11. Germline lookup yields CDR1 MNHNS and CDR2 SASEGT. These data originate in a study of CD8 T cells in ankylosing spondylitis. Regarding the study as a whole: Disease-linked clones reportedly concentrated significantly in matched ankylosing spondylitis synovial fluid.

TCRdb reanalysed the 5' RACE reads using MiXCR and keeps one entry per CDR3 protein. Counted here are almost 250,000 distinct CDR3 sequences, 30% to 35% occurring once; the ten biggest clones make up approximately 4.6%. Material: blood, either unsorted or a sorted T cell fraction (not recorded which). The genes are TRBV6-1 and TRBJ2-5, with 7 positions matching TRBD2. The receptor comes from a male donor with ankylosing spondylitis or in good health (not recorded which). The CDR3 sequence: CASSPWGAGIQETQYF. CDR3 coding DNA: TGTGCCAGCAGCCCCTGGGGAGCGGGGATCCAAGAGACCCAGTACTTC.